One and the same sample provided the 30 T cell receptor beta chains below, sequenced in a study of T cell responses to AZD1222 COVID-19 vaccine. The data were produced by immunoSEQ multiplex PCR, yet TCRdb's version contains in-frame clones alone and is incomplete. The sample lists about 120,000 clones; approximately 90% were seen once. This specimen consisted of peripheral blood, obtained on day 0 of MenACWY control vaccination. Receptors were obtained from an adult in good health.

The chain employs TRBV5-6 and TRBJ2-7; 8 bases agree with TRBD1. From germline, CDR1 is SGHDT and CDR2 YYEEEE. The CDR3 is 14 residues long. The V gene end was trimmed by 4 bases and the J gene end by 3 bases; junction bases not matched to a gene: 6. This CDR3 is CASSPGTGFYEQYF. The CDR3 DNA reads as TGTGCCAGCAGCCCCGGGACAGGATTCTACGAGCAGTACTTC.

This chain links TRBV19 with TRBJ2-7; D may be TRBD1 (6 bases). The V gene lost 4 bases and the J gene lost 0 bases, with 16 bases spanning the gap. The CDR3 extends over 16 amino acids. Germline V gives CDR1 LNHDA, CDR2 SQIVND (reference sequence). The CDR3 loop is CASSTPGQTSSYEQYF. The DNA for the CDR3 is TGTGCCAGTAGTACCCCAGGACAGACAAGCTCCTACGAGCAGTACTTC.

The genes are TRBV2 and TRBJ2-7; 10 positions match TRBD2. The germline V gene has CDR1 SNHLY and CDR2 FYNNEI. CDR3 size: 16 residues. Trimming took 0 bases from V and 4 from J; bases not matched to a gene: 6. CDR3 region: CASSEALPSGSYEQYF. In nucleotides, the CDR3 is TGTGCCAGCAGTGAAGCGCTTCCTAGCGGGAGTTACGAGCAGTACTTC.

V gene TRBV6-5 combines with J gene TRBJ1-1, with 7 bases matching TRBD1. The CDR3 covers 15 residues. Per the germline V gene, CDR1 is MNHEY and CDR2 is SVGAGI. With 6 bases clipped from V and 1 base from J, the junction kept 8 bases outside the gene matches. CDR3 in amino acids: CASRDRRVTNTEAFF. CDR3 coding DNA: TGTGCCAGCAGGGACAGGAGAGTAACGAACACTGAAGCTTTCTTT.

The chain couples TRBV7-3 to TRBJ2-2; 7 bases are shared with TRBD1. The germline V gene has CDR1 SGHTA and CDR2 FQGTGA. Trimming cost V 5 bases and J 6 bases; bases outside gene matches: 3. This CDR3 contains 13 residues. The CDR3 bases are TGTGCCAGCAGCAAGACAGGGTCCGGGGAGCTGTTTTTT. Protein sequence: CASSKTGSGELFF.

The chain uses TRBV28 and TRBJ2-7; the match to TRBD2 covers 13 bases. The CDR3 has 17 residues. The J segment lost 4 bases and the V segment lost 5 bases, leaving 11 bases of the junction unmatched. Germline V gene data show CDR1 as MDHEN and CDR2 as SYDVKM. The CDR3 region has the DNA TGTGCCAGCAGTCGCACTAGCGGGAGGGCCGAGAGGTACGAGCAGTACTTC. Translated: CASSRTSGRAERYEQYF.

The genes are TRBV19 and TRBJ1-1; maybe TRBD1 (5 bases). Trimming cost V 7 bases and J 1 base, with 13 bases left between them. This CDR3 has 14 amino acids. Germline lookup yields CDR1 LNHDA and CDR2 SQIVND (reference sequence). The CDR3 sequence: CASTPVGENTEAFF. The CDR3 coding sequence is TGTGCCAGTACCCCCGTAGGGGAGAACACTGAAGCTTTCTTT.

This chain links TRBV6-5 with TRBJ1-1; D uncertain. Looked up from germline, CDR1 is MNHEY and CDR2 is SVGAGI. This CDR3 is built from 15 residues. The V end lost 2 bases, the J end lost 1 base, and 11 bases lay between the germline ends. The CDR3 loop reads CASSYEPRANTEAFF. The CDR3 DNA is TGTGCCAGCAGTTACGAACCCCGGGCGAACACTGAAGCTTTCTTT.

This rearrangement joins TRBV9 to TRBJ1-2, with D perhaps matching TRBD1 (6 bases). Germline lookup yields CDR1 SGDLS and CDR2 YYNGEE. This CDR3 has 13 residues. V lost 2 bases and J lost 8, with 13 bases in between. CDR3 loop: CASSVSTGSGYTF. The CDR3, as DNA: TGTGCCAGCAGCGTCTCAACAGGGAGCGGCTACACCTTC.

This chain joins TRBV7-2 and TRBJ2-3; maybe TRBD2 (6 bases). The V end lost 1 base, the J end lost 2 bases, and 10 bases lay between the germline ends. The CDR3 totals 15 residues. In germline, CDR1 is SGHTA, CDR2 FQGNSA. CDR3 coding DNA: TGTGCCAGCAGCTTAGGTAGCGGCCCCACAGATACGCAGTATTTT. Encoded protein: CASSLGSGPTDTQYF.

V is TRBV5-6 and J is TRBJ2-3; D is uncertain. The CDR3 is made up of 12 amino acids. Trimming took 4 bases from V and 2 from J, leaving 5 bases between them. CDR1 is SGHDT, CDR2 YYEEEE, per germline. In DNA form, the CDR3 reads TGTGCCAGCAGCCCCTTCACAGATACGCAGTATTTT. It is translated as CASSPFTDTQYF. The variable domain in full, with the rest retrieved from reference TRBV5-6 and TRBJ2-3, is DAGVTQSPTHLIKTRGQQVTLRCSPKSGHDTVSWYQQALGQGPQFIFQYYEEEERQRGNFPDRFSGHQFPNYSSELNVNALLLGDSALYLCASSPFTDTQYFGPGTRLTVL.

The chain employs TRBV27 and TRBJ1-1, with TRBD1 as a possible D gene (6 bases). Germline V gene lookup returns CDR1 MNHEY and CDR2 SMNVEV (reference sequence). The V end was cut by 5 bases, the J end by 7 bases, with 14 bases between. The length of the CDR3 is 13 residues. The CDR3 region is CASSEDQGYEAFF. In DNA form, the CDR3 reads TGTGCCAGCAGTGAAGACCAGGGGTATGAAGCTTTCTTT.

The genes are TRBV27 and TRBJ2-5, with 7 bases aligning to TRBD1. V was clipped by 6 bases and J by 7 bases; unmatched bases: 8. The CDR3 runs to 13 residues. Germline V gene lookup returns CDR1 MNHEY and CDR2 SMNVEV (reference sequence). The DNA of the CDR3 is TGTGCCAGCAGCACTGTAGAGGGGGCGACCCAGTACTTC. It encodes CASSTVEGATQYF.

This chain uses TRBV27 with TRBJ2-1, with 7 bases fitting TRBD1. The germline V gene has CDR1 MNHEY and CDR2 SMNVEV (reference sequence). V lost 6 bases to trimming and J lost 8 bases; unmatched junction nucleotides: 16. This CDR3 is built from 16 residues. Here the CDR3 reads CASSQSQGVLGDEQFF. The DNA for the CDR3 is TGTGCCAGCAGCCAATCTCAGGGGGTCTTGGGTGATGAGCAGTTCTTC.

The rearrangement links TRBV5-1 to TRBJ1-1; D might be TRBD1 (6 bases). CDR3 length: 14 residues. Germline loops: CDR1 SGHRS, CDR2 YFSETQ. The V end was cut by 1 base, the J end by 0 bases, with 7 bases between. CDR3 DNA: TGCGCCAGCAGCTTGCGGGGGCTGAACACTGAAGCTTTCTTT. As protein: CASSLRGLNTEAFF.

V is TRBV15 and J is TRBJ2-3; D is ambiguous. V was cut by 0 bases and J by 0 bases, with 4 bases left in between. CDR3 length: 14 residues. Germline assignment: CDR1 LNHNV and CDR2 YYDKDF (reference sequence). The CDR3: CATSRDPSTDTQYF. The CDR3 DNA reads TGTGCCACCAGCAGAGATCCCAGCACAGATACGCAGTATTTT.

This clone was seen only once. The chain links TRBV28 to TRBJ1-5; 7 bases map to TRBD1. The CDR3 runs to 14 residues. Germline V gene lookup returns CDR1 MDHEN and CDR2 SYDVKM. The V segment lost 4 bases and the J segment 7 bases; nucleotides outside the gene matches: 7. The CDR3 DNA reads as TGTGCCAGCAGTTCGGGACAGTTTGAACAGCCCCAGCATTTT. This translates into CASSSGQFEQPQHF.

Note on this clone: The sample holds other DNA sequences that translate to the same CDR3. CDR3 DNA sequence: TGCGCCAGCAGCTTAGACTACGAGCAGTACTTC. It codes for CASSLDYEQYF. The chain carries TRBV5-1 and TRBJ2-7; D is unresolved. V was shortened by 2 bases and J by 3 bases, with 3 bases between the two germline ends. The CDR3 runs 11 residues. In germline, CDR1 is SGHRS, CDR2 YFSETQ. The whole variable domain, remainder taken from reference TRBV5-1 and TRBJ2-7, is KAGVTQTPRYLIKTRGQQVTLSCSPISGHRSVSWYQQTPGQGLQFLFEYFSETQRNKGNFPGRFSGRQFSNSRSEMNVSTLELGDSALYLCASSLDYEQYFGPGTRLTVT.

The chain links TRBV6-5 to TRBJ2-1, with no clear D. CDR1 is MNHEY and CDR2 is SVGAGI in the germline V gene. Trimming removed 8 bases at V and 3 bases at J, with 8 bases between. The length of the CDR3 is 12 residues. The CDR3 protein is CASAKDYNEQFF. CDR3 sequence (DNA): TGTGCCAGCGCGAAGGACTACAATGAGCAGTTCTTC.

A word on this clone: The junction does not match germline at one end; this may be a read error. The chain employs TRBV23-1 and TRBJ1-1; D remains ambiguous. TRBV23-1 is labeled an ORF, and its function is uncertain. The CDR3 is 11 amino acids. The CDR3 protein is CASSQEGMSLF. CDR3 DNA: TGCGCCAGCAGTCAAGAGGGAATGTCGCTATTT.

The CDR3 DNA is TGTGCCAGCAGCGACAGGGTTAGCACAGATACGCAGTATTTT. Its translation is CASSDRVSTDTQYF. This chain links TRBV27 with TRBJ2-3, with TRBD1 identical over 7 bases. The V gene's germline CDR1 is MNHEY and CDR2 SMNVEV (reference sequence). V shed 6 bases, J shed 0 bases, and the junction held 3 bases outside the gene matches. The CDR3 is made up of 14 amino acids.

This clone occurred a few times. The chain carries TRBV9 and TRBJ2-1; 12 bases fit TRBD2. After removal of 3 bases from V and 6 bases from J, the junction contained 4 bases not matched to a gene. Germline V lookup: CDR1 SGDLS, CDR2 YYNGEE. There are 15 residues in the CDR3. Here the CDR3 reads CASSAGLAGINEQFF. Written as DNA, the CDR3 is TGTGCCAGCAGCGCAGGACTAGCGGGAATCAATGAGCAGTTCTTC.

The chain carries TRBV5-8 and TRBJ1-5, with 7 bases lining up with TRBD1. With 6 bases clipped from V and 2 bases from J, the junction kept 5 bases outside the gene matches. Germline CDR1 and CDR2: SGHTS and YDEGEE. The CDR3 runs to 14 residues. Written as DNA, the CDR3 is TGTGCCAGCACCCACAGGGGAGGCAATCAGCCCCAGCATTTT. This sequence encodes CASTHRGGNQPQHF.

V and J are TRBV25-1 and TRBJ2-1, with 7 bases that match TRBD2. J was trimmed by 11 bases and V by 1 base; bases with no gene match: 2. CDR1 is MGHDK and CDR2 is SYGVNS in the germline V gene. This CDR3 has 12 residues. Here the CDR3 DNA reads TGTGCCAGCAGTGAATGGGGACTAAAGCAGTTCTTC. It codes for CASSEWGLKQFF.

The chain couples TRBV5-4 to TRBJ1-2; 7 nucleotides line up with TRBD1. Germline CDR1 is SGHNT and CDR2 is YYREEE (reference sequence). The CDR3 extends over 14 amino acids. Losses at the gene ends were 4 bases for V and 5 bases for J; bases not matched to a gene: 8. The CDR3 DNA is TGTGCCAGCAGCCCCACAGGGGTGAATTATGGCTACACCTTC. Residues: CASSPTGVNYGYTF.

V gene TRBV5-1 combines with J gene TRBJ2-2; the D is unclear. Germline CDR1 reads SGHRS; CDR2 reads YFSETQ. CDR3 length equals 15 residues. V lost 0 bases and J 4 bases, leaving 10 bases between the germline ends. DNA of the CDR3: TGCGCCAGCAGCTTGGGGAGATGGGGCACCGGGGAGCTGTTTTTT. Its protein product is CASSLGRWGTGELFF.

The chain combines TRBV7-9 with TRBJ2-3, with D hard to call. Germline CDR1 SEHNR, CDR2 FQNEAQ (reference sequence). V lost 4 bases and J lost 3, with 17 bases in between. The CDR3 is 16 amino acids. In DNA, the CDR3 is TGTGCCAGCAGCTCCAGGCGTGGACCAGTAACAGATACGCAGTATTTT. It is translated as CASSSRRGPVTDTQYF.

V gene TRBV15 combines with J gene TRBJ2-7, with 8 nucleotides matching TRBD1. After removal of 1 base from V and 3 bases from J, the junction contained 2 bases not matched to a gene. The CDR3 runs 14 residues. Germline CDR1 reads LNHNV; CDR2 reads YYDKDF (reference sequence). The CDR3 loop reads CATSRGQGLYEQYF. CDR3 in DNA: TGTGCCACCAGCAGAGGACAGGGGCTCTACGAGCAGTACTTC.

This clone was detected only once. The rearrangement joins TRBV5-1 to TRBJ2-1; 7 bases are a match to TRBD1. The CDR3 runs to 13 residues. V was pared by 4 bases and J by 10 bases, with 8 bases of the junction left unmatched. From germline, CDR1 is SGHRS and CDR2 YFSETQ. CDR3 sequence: CASSMTTGSEQFF. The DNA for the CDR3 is TGCGCCAGCAGCATGACGACAGGGTCAGAGCAGTTCTTC.

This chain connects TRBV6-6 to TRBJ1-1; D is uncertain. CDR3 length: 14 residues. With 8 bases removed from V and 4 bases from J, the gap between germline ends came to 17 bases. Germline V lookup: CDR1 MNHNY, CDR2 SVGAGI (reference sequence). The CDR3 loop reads CASPDRLGSTEAFF. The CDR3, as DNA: TGTGCCAGCCCGGACCGATTGGGTAGCACTGAAGCTTTCTTT.